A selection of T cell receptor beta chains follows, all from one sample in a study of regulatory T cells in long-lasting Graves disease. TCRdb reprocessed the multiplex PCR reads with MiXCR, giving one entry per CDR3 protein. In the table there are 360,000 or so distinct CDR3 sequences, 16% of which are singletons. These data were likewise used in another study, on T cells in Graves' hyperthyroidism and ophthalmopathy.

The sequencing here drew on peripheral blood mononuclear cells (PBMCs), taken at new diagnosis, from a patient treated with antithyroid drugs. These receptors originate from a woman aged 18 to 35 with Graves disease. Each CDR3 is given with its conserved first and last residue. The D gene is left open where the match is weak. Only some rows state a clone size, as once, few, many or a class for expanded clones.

cdr3_aa: CASSPDRGESQPQHF; cdr3_nt: TGTGCCAGCAGCCCGGACCGGGGAGAGAGTCAGCCCCAGCATTTT; v_call: TRBV7-2; clone_size: many; d_call: NA; j_call: TRBJ1-5
cdr3_aa: CASSELQGSYNEQFF; cdr3_nt: TGTGCCAGCAGTGAATTACAGGGCTCCTACAATGAGCAGTTCTTC; v_call: TRBV6-1; clone_size: many; d_call: NA; j_call: TRBJ2-1
cdr3_aa: CASSEEAGDPGELFF; cdr3_nt: TGTGCCAGCAGTGAAGAAGCGGGAGATCCCGGGGAGCTGTTTTTT; v_call: TRBV6-1; clone_size: few; d_call: TRBD2; j_call: TRBJ2-2
cdr3_aa: CSVPLGGLAGLDTQYF; cdr3_nt: TGCAGCGTACCCCTCGGAGGACTAGCGGGGTTAGATACGCAGTATTTT; v_call: TRBV29-1; clone_size: many; d_call: TRBD2; j_call: TRBJ2-3
cdr3_aa: CASSVDREQFF; cdr3_nt: TGTGCCAGCAGCGTCGACAGGGAGCAGTTCTTC; v_call: TRBV9; clone_size: many; d_call: NA; j_call: TRBJ2-1
cdr3_aa: CASSLRAGGITEAFF; cdr3_nt: TGTGCCAGCAGCTTACGGGCAGGGGGCATCACTGAAGCTTTCTTT; v_call: TRBV7-3; clone_size: many; d_call: TRBD1; j_call: TRBJ1-1
cdr3_aa: CASSITGNNQPQHF; cdr3_nt: TGTGCCAGCTCAATAACAGGAAATAATCAGCCCCAGCATTTT; v_call: TRBV18; clone_size: many; d_call: NA; j_call: TRBJ1-5
cdr3_aa: CSAPNSGGTYEQYF; cdr3_nt: TGCAGTGCTCCTAATAGCGGGGGGACCTACGAGCAGTACTTC; v_call: TRBV20-1; clone_size: many; d_call: TRBD2; j_call: TRBJ2-7
cdr3_aa: CSASFGFNSPLHF; cdr3_nt: TGCAGTGCTAGTTTCGGGTTTAATTCACCCCTCCACTTT; v_call: TRBV20-1; clone_size: NA; d_call: NA; j_call: TRBJ1-6
cdr3_aa: CASSSGQGTQETQYF; cdr3_nt: TGTGCCAGCAGCTCTGGACAGGGGACACAAGAGACCCAGTACTTC; v_call: TRBV7-2; clone_size: many; d_call: TRBD1; j_call: TRBJ2-5
cdr3_aa: CSPQLNTEAFF; cdr3_nt: TGCAGCCCCCAGCTAAACACTGAAGCTTTCTTT; v_call: TRBV29-1; clone_size: NA; d_call: NA; j_call: TRBJ1-1
cdr3_aa: CASSAHPGTPPPDTQYF; cdr3_nt: TGTGCCAGCAGCGCCCATCCCGGGACCCCGCCGCCAGATACGCAGTATTTT; v_call: TRBV9; clone_size: many; d_call: NA; j_call: TRBJ2-3
cdr3_aa: CASSEEYAQQYF; cdr3_nt: TGTGCCAGCAGTGAAGAATACGCACAGCAGTACTTC; v_call: TRBV6-1; clone_size: many; d_call: NA; j_call: TRBJ2-7
cdr3_aa: CASSVGPGVTPYEQYF; cdr3_nt: TGTGCCAGCAGCGTCGGGCCTGGGGTTACCCCCTACGAGCAGTACTTC; v_call: TRBV9; clone_size: few; d_call: NA; j_call: TRBJ2-7
cdr3_aa: CASSPGFRFESSEQYF; cdr3_nt: TGTGCCAGCTCACCTGGCTTCCGATTCGAGAGCTCCGAGCAGTACTTC; v_call: TRBV18; clone_size: NA; d_call: NA; j_call: TRBJ2-7
cdr3_aa: CASSKGLAGVETQYF; cdr3_nt: TGTGCCAGTAGTAAGGGACTAGCGGGAGTGGAGACCCAGTACTTC; v_call: TRBV19; clone_size: few; d_call: TRBD2; j_call: TRBJ2-5
cdr3_aa: CSPPSGSTDTQYF; cdr3_nt: TGCAGTCCACCCAGCGGGAGCACAGATACGCAGTATTTT; v_call: TRBV20-1; clone_size: many; d_call: NA; j_call: TRBJ2-3
cdr3_aa: CASSLMGADTQYF; cdr3_nt: TGTGCCAGCAGTTTAATGGGCGCTGATACGCAGTATTTT; v_call: TRBV12-3/TRBV12-4; clone_size: many; d_call: NA; j_call: TRBJ2-3
cdr3_aa: CASSLEGRSYTF; cdr3_nt: TGCGCCAGCAGCTTGGAGGGGAGGAGCTACACCTTC; v_call: TRBV5-1; clone_size: many; d_call: NA; j_call: TRBJ1-2
cdr3_aa: CASSHVPGRTQSINYGYTF; cdr3_nt: TGTGCCAGCAGCCACGTACCGGGACGGACACAATCAATTAACTATGGCTACACCTTC; v_call: TRBV28; clone_size: many; d_call: NA; j_call: TRBJ1-2
cdr3_aa: CASSLFQVRSQETQYF; cdr3_nt: TGTGCCAGCAGCTTGTTTCAGGTCCGCTCACAAGAGACCCAGTACTTC; v_call: TRBV7-2; clone_size: many; d_call: NA; j_call: TRBJ2-5
cdr3_aa: CASSSTAGYTEAFF; cdr3_nt: TGTGCCAGCAGTTCCACAGCAGGGTACACTGAAGCTTTCTTT; v_call: TRBV6-5; clone_size: many; d_call: NA; j_call: TRBJ1-1
cdr3_aa: CASSLTLGPQHF; cdr3_nt: TGTGCCAGCAGTTTAACGCTGGGGCCCCAGCATTTT; v_call: TRBV12-3/TRBV12-4; clone_size: many; d_call: NA; j_call: TRBJ1-5
cdr3_aa: CASRGGSTYEQYF; cdr3_nt: TGTGCCAGCAGAGGGGGGTCAACCTACGAGCAGTACTTC; v_call: TRBV28; clone_size: many; d_call: NA; j_call: TRBJ2-7
cdr3_aa: CSVEGGQGPTGELFF; cdr3_nt: TGCAGCGTTGAAGGAGGGCAGGGTCCCACCGGGGAGCTGTTTTTT; v_call: TRBV29-1; clone_size: few; d_call: NA; j_call: TRBJ2-2
cdr3_aa: CASSEIFGQGFEETQYF; cdr3_nt: TGTGCCAGCAGTGAAATCTTCGGACAGGGATTTGAAGAGACCCAGTACTTC; v_call: TRBV6-2/TRBV6-3; clone_size: many; d_call: TRBD1; j_call: TRBJ2-5
cdr3_aa: CASSVALGQGYEQYF; cdr3_nt: TGTGCCAGCAGCGTAGCTCTGGGACAGGGGTACGAGCAGTACTTC; v_call: TRBV9; clone_size: many; d_call: TRBD1; j_call: TRBJ2-7
cdr3_aa: CASSYRTGSGYNEQFF; cdr3_nt: TGTGCCAGCAGCTACCGGACAGGGAGTGGCTACAATGAGCAGTTCTTC; v_call: TRBV5-6; clone_size: NA; d_call: TRBD1; j_call: TRBJ2-1
cdr3_aa: CASSHRGVPGELFF; cdr3_nt: TGTGCCAGCAGTCATAGGGGGGTCCCCGGGGAGCTGTTTTTT; v_call: TRBV9; clone_size: NA; d_call: NA; j_call: TRBJ2-2
cdr3_aa: CASSLPSGTSRYNEQFF; cdr3_nt: TGTGCCAGCAGTTTACCCTCGGGGACTAGCCGGTACAATGAGCAGTTCTTC; v_call: TRBV12-3/TRBV12-4; clone_size: many; d_call: TRBD2; j_call: TRBJ2-1
cdr3_aa: CSARVGAFFSTDTQYF; cdr3_nt: TGCAGTGCTAGAGTTGGGGCATTTTTTAGCACAGATACGCAGTATTTT; v_call: TRBV20-1; clone_size: NA; d_call: NA; j_call: TRBJ2-3
cdr3_aa: CASQGELYNEQFF; cdr3_nt: TGTGCCAGCCAGGGGGAGCTCTACAATGAGCAGTTCTTC; v_call: TRBV9; clone_size: few; d_call: TRBD1; j_call: TRBJ2-1
cdr3_aa: CASSQGGQESYEQYF; cdr3_nt: TGTGCCAGCAGCCAAGGAGGTCAGGAAAGCTACGAGCAGTACTTC; v_call: TRBV9; clone_size: NA; d_call: NA; j_call: TRBJ2-7
cdr3_aa: CSAREMGGGGSYEQYF; cdr3_nt: TGCAGTGCTAGAGAAATGGGGGGTGGCGGGTCCTACGAGCAGTACTTC; v_call: TRBV20-1; clone_size: many; d_call: NA; j_call: TRBJ2-7
cdr3_aa: CATSGGTSGGADEQLF; cdr3_nt: TGTGCCACCAGTGGGGGTACTAGCGGGGGGGCCGATGAGCAGCTCTTC; v_call: TRBV24-1; clone_size: NA; d_call: TRBD2; j_call: TRBJ2-1
cdr3_aa: CASSLSGAQSFNEQFF; cdr3_nt: TGTGCCAGTAGTCTCTCCGGGGCCCAAAGTTTCAATGAGCAGTTCTTC; v_call: TRBV19; clone_size: NA; d_call: NA; j_call: TRBJ2-1
cdr3_aa: CASSSPGRSEQFF; cdr3_nt: TGCGCCAGCAGCTCCCCAGGCCGTAGTGAGCAGTTCTTC; v_call: TRBV5-1; clone_size: many; d_call: NA; j_call: TRBJ2-1
cdr3_aa: CASSLKSLGQSNQPQHF; cdr3_nt: TGTGCCAGCAGTTTAAAGTCTTTGGGACAGAGCAATCAGCCCCAGCATTTT; v_call: TRBV12-3/TRBV12-4; clone_size: many; d_call: TRBD1; j_call: TRBJ1-5
cdr3_aa: CASSYHLGSNTPTEAFF; cdr3_nt: TGTGCCAGCAGTTACCACCTAGGGTCCAACACCCCCACTGAAGCTTTCTTT; v_call: TRBV6-2/TRBV6-3; clone_size: NA; d_call: NA; j_call: TRBJ1-1
cdr3_aa: CASSLWTGIYEQYF; cdr3_nt: TGCGCCAGCAGCTTATGGACAGGGATCTACGAGCAGTACTTC; v_call: TRBV5-1; clone_size: many; d_call: TRBD1; j_call: TRBJ2-7
cdr3_aa: CSVKGGNTEAFF; cdr3_nt: TGCAGCGTTAAGGGAGGGAACACTGAAGCTTTCTTT; v_call: TRBV29-1; clone_size: many; d_call: NA; j_call: TRBJ1-1
cdr3_aa: CASSLQGGLPDTQYF; cdr3_nt: TGTGCCAGCAGTCTACAGGGAGGATTACCAGATACGCAGTATTTT; v_call: TRBV25-1; clone_size: few; d_call: NA; j_call: TRBJ2-3
cdr3_aa: CASNPSGSGGYGYTF; cdr3_nt: TGTGCCAGCAACCCATCCGGGTCCGGGGGGTATGGCTACACCTTC; v_call: TRBV3-1; clone_size: many; d_call: NA; j_call: TRBJ1-2
cdr3_aa: CSATGQRGYNEQFF; cdr3_nt: TGCAGTGCTACGGGACAGCGGGGATACAATGAGCAGTTCTTC; v_call: TRBV20-1; clone_size: many; d_call: NA; j_call: TRBJ2-1
cdr3_aa: CSAPRQGAWTEAFF; cdr3_nt: TGCAGTGCCCCCCGACAGGGGGCGTGGACTGAAGCTTTCTTT; v_call: TRBV20-1; clone_size: many; d_call: TRBD1; j_call: TRBJ1-1
cdr3_aa: CASSRSGNSGYTF; cdr3_nt: TGTGCCAGCAGTCGGTCAGGGAATTCCGGCTACACCTTC; v_call: TRBV6-1; clone_size: few; d_call: NA; j_call: TRBJ1-2
cdr3_aa: CASSRGGGGTGELFF; cdr3_nt: TGTGCCAGCAGCCGAGGGGGAGGAGGCACCGGGGAGCTGTTTTTT; v_call: TRBV11-2; clone_size: many; d_call: NA; j_call: TRBJ2-2